The present T cell receptor (beta chain) was sequenced within a study of shared clonotypes between healthy human individuals. Study background: The people who gave samples were a couple of women and a few men aged 18 to 49. CD4 naive and CD4 memory each took three plates per donor, while CD8 naive took two and CD8 memory one.

A word on this clone: Other nucleotide sequences in the sample specify the same CDR3.

Memory CD4+ cells were the fraction left after CD45RA+ naive selection. The CDR3 runs 13 residues. Trimming cost V 0 bases and J 1 base, with 3 bases left between them. Germline V gives CDR1 SGHNT, CDR2 YENEEA. The genomic DNA of each subset was split evenly across several immunoSEQ plates. Measured with immunoSEQ multiplex PCR; TCRdb has only the in-frame clones, and not every one. The repertoire holds 2 million to 3 million clones, with 80% to 95% as singletons. The receptor comes from a young man in good health. Some clones in this sample may be carry-over from other donors' samples. Sequencing input: naive CD4+ T cells from PBMCs. The subset: CD45RA+ positively selected. This sequence joins TRBV11-3 and TRBJ1-1, with D unresolved. CDR3 sequence: CASSLERNTEAFF. DNA for the CDR3: TGTGCCAGCAGCTTAGAACGGAACACTGAAGCTTTCTTT.